This T cell receptor (beta chain) was profiled in a study of T cell responses to AZD1222 COVID-19 vaccine. Concerning this clone itself: Its target is not known.

Overall study findings and caveats: Elevations in Spike-specific TCR breadth and depth followed administration of two AZD1222 doses.

The protocol was immunoSEQ multiplex PCR, while the TCRdb copy is restricted to in-frame clones and leaves out a portion. This sample has approximately 200,000 clones; 75% to 90% occur once, and the top ten carry about 3%. Germline CDR1 and CDR2: SGHTS and YDEGEE. J lost 3 bases, V lost 3 bases, and 8 bases had no gene match. The length of the CDR3 is 15 residues. The receptor was isolated from an adult in good health. The input for sequencing was peripheral blood, taken on day 0 of MenACWY control vaccination. The chain combines TRBV5-8 with TRBJ1-2; TRBD1 matches 7 bases. CDR3 DNA sequence: TGTGCCAGCAGCTCGAGGGCAGGGGGGTACTATGGCTACACCTTC. This translates into CASSSRAGGYYGYTF.